A selection of T cell receptor beta chains follows, all from one sample in a study of cytomegalovirus exposure and HLA in healthy donors. Repertoires were generated with immunoSEQ multiplex PCR, while TCRdb's copy carries only in-frame clones and drops some. Here the sample spans roughly 130,000 clones, 80% being singletons. The sequenced material came from PBMCs. All receptors come from a woman in her thirties or forties in good health and CMV-seronegative. Both conserved end residues are trimmed from each CDR3. Each record gives: J gene, clone size, V gene, CDR3 protein. Only part of the rows carry a size: once, few, many, or a class if the clone is expanded.

>TRBJ1-1|NA|TRBV6-6
ASSSTGGVRTEAF
>TRBJ2-7|NA|TRBV5-1
ASSLRGGLVDEQY
>TRBJ1-1|NA|TRBV9
ASSVGGGAEAF
>TRBJ1-2|NA|TRBV19
ASSDRTERYGYT
>TRBJ1-1|NA|TRBV4-3
ASSQVSGQGLGFLPEAF
>TRBJ1-1|NA|TRBV6-6
ASSYSGSTEAF
>TRBJ1-4|NA|TRBV25-1
ASSLLQGVPATNEKLF
>TRBJ2-3|NA|TRBV6-5
ASSPTGLAGDTQY
>TRBJ2-5|NA|TRBV5-6
ASSPRGGPGEETQY
>TRBJ1-5|NA|TRBV5-8
ASSFSGTGYSNQPQH
>TRBJ2-4|NA|TRBV9
ASGEGGRGNIQY
>TRBJ1-1|NA|TRBV29-1
SAYDRGQNTEAF
>TRBJ2-7|NA|TRBV21-1
ANAPPGTDSYEQY
>TRBJ2-2|NA|TRBV5-6
ASSSPEEGENTGELF
>TRBJ2-1|NA|TRBV2
ASKSTSGYNEQF
>TRBJ2-7|NA|TRBV27
ASSFLAGDEQY
>TRBJ1-4|NA|TRBV5-1
ASSLEPGNEKLF
>TRBJ1-2|NA|TRBV5-4
ASSLGQGVSNYGYT
>TRBJ1-2|NA|TRBV18
ASSPGRQETNYGYT
>TRBJ1-2|NA|TRBV9
ASSPGTFHGYT
>TRBJ2-3|NA|TRBV7-9
ASSFSSTDTQY
>TRBJ2-2|NA|TRBV5-1
ASSPNPEYRGFAGELF
>TRBJ1-5|NA|TRBV7-2
ASSSGGINQPQH
>TRBJ1-5|NA|TRBV7-8
ASSLSVVRNQPQH
>TRBJ1-1|NA|TRBV7-2
ASSLQGRNTEAF
>TRBJ2-2|NA|TRBV4-1
ASSQDGTGAGAGELF
>TRBJ2-7|few|TRBV6-6
ASSAPGTGVSGQY
>TRBJ1-6|NA|TRBV5-4
ASSLDAGNSPLH
>TRBJ2-1|NA|TRBV7-2
ASSLNAGASGEQF
>TRBJ2-2|once|TRBV11-2
ASSSLDSWSTGELF
>TRBJ1-1|NA|TRBV2
ARQARQVYTEAF
>TRBJ2-7|NA|TRBV28
ASSLFAGDNEQY
>TRBJ1-1|NA|TRBV6-1
ASRRGQFTEAF
>TRBJ1-1|once|TRBV7-8
ASSQDRGTEAF
>TRBJ2-3|NA|TRBV7-7
ASSLGLAGGDTQY
>TRBJ2-5|NA|TRBV12-5
ASGTQREWVTQY
>NA|few|TRBV7-2
ASSLGGDRGYEQY
>TRBJ2-7|few|TRBV7-2
ASSLVGGESSYEQY
>TRBJ2-5|NA|TRBV6-6
ASSPWGEGSLETQY
>TRBJ2-1|few|TRBV28
ASSWGTGKNEQF
>TRBJ2-5|NA|TRBV18
ASSPRGGGRGQETQY
>TRBJ1-2|NA|TRBV6-1
ASSEGLRMGQGKDGYT
>TRBJ1-5|few|TRBV27
ASSPRSRVQPQH
>TRBJ1-6|NA|TRBV19
ASSPRTRGSPGNSPLH
>TRBJ1-1|NA|TRBV19
ASSTSRADGYTEAF
>TRBJ2-3|NA|TRBV4-1
ASSNRVLYTDTQY
>TRBJ2-1|NA|TRBV6-1
ASSEAGTSIYNEQF
>TRBJ1-1|NA|TRBV29-1
SVQPVNTEAF